The clone carrying this TCR beta chain was counted only a few times. Its specificity is unknown. The data originate from a study of radiotherapy plus CTLA-4 blockade in lung cancer. Overall study context: The study recorded objective responses in around a sixth of patients and disease control in approximately 31%. Study-level findings and limits: Alongside interferon-beta, early blood T cell clone dynamics were reportedly the best predictor of response. Blood saw expansion of tumor-derived TCR clones after radiotherapy plus ipilimumab.

Enrolled patients, whose metastatic non-small-cell lung cancer was chemo-refractory, received focal radiation plus CTLA-4 blockade with ipilimumab. Sequencing was performed with immunoSEQ multiplex PCR; in TCRdb, only in-frame clones are kept and a portion is missing. The repertoire holds tens of thousands of clones, with about 76% as singletons. The receptor was derived from a human donor with non-small cell lung cancer whose response to radiotherapy plus ipilimumab could not be evaluated. The source material was peripheral blood, sampled from a patient treated with radiotherapy plus ipilimumab.

The CDR3 DNA is TGTGCCAGCACCATGCCGGGATTAGGGGGCGGGGAGCTGTTTTTT. It specifies CASTMPGLGGGELFF. The chain links TRBV6-5 to TRBJ2-2; a possible D gene is TRBD1 (6 bases). Germline V gives CDR1 MNHEY, CDR2 SVGAGI. Trimming took 7 bases from V and 7 from J, leaving 19 bases between them. This CDR3 spans 15 amino acids.